A single TCR beta chain is shown here with its context. Seattle's enrolled individuals joined amid active infection and were then monitored longitudinally. The V gene's germline CDR1 is SNHLY and CDR2 FYNNEI. The CDR3 loop spans 16 amino acids. Trimming cost V 8 bases and J 2 bases, with 21 bases left between them. The sample originates from a study of blood T cell repertoires in COVID-19. TCRdb's copy holds only in-frame clones and misses some; the assay was immunoSEQ multiplex PCR. The sample has about 240,000 clones, around nine tenths seen once. Sequencing was done on a sample of peripheral blood. This chain links TRBV2 with TRBJ1-1; the D is unclear. This TCR was sampled from a man aged 25-40 years with COVID-19, enrolled during active disease. This CDR3 reads CASRFTRLGDNTEAFF. The DNA for the CDR3 is TGTGCCAGCCGCTTTACTAGGTTAGGCGATAACACTGAAGCTTTCTTT.